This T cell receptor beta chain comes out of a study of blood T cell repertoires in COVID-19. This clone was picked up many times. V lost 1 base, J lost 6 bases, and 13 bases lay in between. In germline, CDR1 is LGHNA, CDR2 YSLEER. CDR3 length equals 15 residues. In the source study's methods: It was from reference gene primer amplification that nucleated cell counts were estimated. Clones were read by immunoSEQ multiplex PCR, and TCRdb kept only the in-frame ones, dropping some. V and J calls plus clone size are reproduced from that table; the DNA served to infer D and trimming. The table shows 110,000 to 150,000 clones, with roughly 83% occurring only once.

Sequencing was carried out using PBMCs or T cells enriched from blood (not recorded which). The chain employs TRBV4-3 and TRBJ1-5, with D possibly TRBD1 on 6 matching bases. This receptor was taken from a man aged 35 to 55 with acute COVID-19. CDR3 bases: TGCGCCAGCAGCCAAGGGGCACAGGGTGGTCAGCCCCAGCATTTT. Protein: CASSQGAQGGQPQHF.